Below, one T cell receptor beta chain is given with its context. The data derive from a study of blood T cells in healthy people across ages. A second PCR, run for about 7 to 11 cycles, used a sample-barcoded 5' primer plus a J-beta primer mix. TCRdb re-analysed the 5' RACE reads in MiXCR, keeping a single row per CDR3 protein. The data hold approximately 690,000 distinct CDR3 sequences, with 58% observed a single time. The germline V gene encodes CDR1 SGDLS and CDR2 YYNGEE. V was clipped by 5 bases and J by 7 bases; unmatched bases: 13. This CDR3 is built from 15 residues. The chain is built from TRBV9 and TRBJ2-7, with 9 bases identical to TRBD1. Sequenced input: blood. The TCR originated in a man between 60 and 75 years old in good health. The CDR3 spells CASSGTGQTYNEQYF. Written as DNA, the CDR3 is TGTGCCAGCAGTGGGACAGGGCAAACCTACAATGAGCAGTACTTC.